This TCR beta chain was profiled in a study of shared clonotypes between healthy human individuals. On this clone: The antigen remains unidentified.

CD45RO-negative CD8 cells positively selected for CCR7 made up the naive population, which excluded terminally differentiated effector memory CD45RA+ cells. Recent acute infections and vaccinations were absent in the healthy HIV-negative adult donors. Notes on the study in general: Sequencing of the sorted subsets was shown by rarefaction to be incomplete despite large depth. Naive CD4 clonotypes overlapped across several donors at roughly 5.1%.

This CDR3 comprises 15 residues. Germline CDR1 is SGHRS and CDR2 is YFSETQ. Trimming pared 0 bases from V and 3 bases from J, leaving 12 bases between. Produced via immunoSEQ multiplex PCR; TCRdb's table is partial and in-frame only. This repertoire shows about 800,000 clones, around 96% found once; its top ten account for about 0.25%. The sample was naive CD8+ T cells sorted from blood. The J gene is TRBJ1-1, the V gene TRBV5-1, with D maybe TRBD1 (6 bases). This TCR came from a young man in good health. Here the CDR3 DNA reads TGCGCCAGCAGCTTGGACAGGGCGATGGACACTGAAGCTTTCTTT. Protein product: CASSLDRAMDTEAFF.